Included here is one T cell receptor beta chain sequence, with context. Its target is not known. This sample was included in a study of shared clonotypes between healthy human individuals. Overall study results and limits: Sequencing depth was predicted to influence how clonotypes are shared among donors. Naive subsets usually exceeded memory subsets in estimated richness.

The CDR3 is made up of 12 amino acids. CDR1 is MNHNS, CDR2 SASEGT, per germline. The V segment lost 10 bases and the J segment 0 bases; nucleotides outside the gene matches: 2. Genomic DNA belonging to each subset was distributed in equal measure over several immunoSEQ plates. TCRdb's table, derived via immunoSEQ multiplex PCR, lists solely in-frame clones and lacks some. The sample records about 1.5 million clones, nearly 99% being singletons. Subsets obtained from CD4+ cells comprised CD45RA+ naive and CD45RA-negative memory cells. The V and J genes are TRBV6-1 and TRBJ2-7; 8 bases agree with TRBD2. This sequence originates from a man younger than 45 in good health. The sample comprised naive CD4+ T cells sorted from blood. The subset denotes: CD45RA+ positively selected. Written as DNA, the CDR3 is TGTGCCACCCGGGAGGGCTCCTACGAGCAGTACTTC. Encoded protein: CATREGSYEQYF.